This passage covers 12 T cell receptor beta chains from one sample sequenced in a study of blood T cell repertoires in COVID-19. Data came from immunoSEQ multiplex PCR; TCRdb stores just in-frame clones and leaves some out. The sample holds approximately 270,000 clones, approximately 90% seen once. Material: peripheral blood. These receptors originate from a man aged 18 to 29 with active or convalescent COVID-19.

The chain's CDR3 is CASSRGGAGANVLTF. CDR3 bases: TGTGCCAGCAGCCGAGGGGGGGCTGGGGCCAACGTCCTGACTTTC. The chain combines TRBV7-8 with TRBJ2-6; possibly TRBD2 for D (7 bases). V lost 5 bases and J lost 2, with 10 bases in between. The CDR3 is 15 residues long. Germline CDR1 is SGHVS and CDR2 is FQNEAQ.

This clone was recorded only once. The chain couples TRBV7-9 to TRBJ2-5; 9 bases align to TRBD2. In germline, CDR1 is SEHNR, CDR2 FQNEAQ (reference sequence). The CDR3 totals 14 residues. V lost 6 bases to trimming and J lost 0 bases; unmatched junction nucleotides: 2. CDR3 sequence (DNA): TGTGCCAGCAGAAGCGGGAGGTACCAAGAGACCCAGTACTTC. Amino acid sequence: CASRSGRYQETQYF.

Ten or more counts support this clone. The chain combines TRBV3-1 (or the pseudogene TRBV3-2) with TRBJ2-3; 8 positions agree with TRBD2. The CDR3 covers 22 residues. CDR1 and CDR2 (germline): LGHDT, YNNKEL (reference sequence). With V trimmed by 1 base and J by 6 bases, 27 bases remained unmatched. The CDR3 DNA reads as TGTGCCAGCAGCCAAGCTTGGCGTGCACTAGCGGATTCAAAATCTTTTGGTGATACGCAGTATTTT. Protein sequence: CASSQAWRALADSKSFGDTQYF.

This chain joins TRBV6-5 and TRBJ2-2; D not certain. This CDR3 is built from 15 residues. The germline V gene has CDR1 MNHEY and CDR2 SVGAGI. V was pared by 5 bases and J by 3 bases, with 13 bases between. This CDR3 is CASSIRSTYTGELFF. DNA of the CDR3: TGTGCCAGCAGTATCCGTTCTACTTACACCGGGGAGCTGTTTTTT.

This clone was seen only once. The chain couples TRBV10-2 to TRBJ1-4, with TRBD1 identical over 7 bases. This CDR3 spans 14 amino acids. J lost 11 bases, V lost 8 bases, and 14 bases had no gene match. Germline CDR1 WSHSY, CDR2 SAAADI. CDR3 sequence reads: CASADRSVSRKLFF. CDR3 coding DNA: TGCGCCAGCGCGGACAGGAGCGTTTCTCGGAAACTGTTTTTT.

This rearrangement joins TRBV15 to TRBJ1-6; possible D gene TRBD1, 5 bases. This CDR3 has 15 residues. The germline CDR1 and CDR2 sequences are LNHNV and YYDKDF (reference sequence). V lost 0 bases and J lost 7, with 10 bases in between. This CDR3 is CATSRDRGWNSPLHF. The CDR3 DNA follows: TGTGCCACCAGCAGAGATCGGGGGTGGAATTCACCCCTCCACTTT.

A single count supports this clone. This chain joins TRBV19 and TRBJ1-1; no clear D gene. CDR3 length: 13 amino acids. Germline V lookup: CDR1 LNHDA, CDR2 SQIVND (reference sequence). Trimming took 7 bases from V and 8 from J, leaving 17 bases between them. In nucleotides, the CDR3 is TGTGCCAGTACTCCTTCTGCGGGGATGGAAGCTTTCTTT. This codes for CASTPSAGMEAFF. Full variable domain (missing parts from reference TRBV19 and TRBJ1-1): DGGITQSPKYLFRKEGQNVTLSCEQNLNHDAMYWYRQDPGQGLRLIYYSQIVNDFQKGDIAEGYSVSREKKESFPLTVTSAQKNPTAFYLCASTPSAGMEAFFGQGTRLTVV.

This clone was observed a single time. The chain joins TRBV9 to TRBJ1-3; D gene uncertain. The germline CDR1 and CDR2 sequences are SGDLS and YYNGEE. Between the trimmed V and J ends, which lost 6 bases and 2 bases, there was a span of 15 bases. CDR3 length: 15 amino acids. The CDR3 spells CASKTWVSAGNTIYF. Here the CDR3 DNA reads TGTGCCAGCAAGACCTGGGTTAGCGCTGGAAACACCATATATTTT.

This clone was observed a handful of times. J is TRBJ1-2 and V is TRBV15, with a weak D call TRBD1 (6 bases). Germline V gene sequence: CDR1 LNHNV, CDR2 YYDKDF (reference sequence). Between the trimmed V and J ends, which lost 7 bases and 0 bases, there was a span of 12 bases. The CDR3 is 14 residues long. The CDR3 loop is CATKDRASNYGYTF. DNA for the CDR3: TGTGCCACCAAGGACAGAGCATCTAACTATGGCTACACCTTC.

This clone was counted a few times. J is TRBJ1-1 and V is TRBV7-3; TRBD1 might be the D (5 bases). Trimming took 1 base from V and 9 from J, leaving 12 bases between them. From germline, CDR1 is SGHTA and CDR2 FQGTGA. This CDR3 region has 13 residues. CDR3 coding DNA: TGTGCCAGCAGCTTAATGTACGGGGGGAAAGCTTTCTTT. It is translated as CASSLMYGGKAFF.

The V call is TRBV19, the J call TRBJ1-1, with a weak D call TRBD1 (5 bases). Trimming took off 6 bases at V and 5 bases at J, with 19 bases between the two ends. The germline CDR1 and CDR2 sequences are LNHDA and SQIVND (reference sequence). This CDR3 comprises 15 residues. CDR3 region: CASRLKGGAETEAFF. The DNA for the CDR3 is TGTGCCAGTAGGCTGAAGGGAGGGGCGGAAACTGAAGCTTTCTTT.

The genes are TRBV4-2 and TRBJ2-1; D is unresolved. V lost 1 base and J lost 5, with 9 bases in between. The CDR3 contains 14 residues. CDR1 is LGHNA, CDR2 YNFKEQ, per germline. CDR3 coding DNA: TGTGCCAGCAGCCAAGGAGGAAAGAACAATGAGCAGTTCTTC. Protein product: CASSQGGKNNEQFF.